This TCR beta chain was identified in a study of early T cells in non-severe SARS-CoV-2 infection (dated by TCRdb to the early 2020s). Broadly, across the study: Because TCR sequencing relied on bulk RNA taken from unsorted whole blood, pairing of alpha and beta chains was not possible.

A case-control design nested within a healthcare worker cohort in London, UK, was used, with weekly nasopharyngeal swab PCR tests and blood sampling performed. Healthcare workers were recruited between 23 and 31 March 2020, during the week of the UK lockdown, and were followed weekly for up to 16 weeks. Looking up the germline V gene (reference sequence) yields CDR1 SEHNR and CDR2 FQNEAQ. The germline ends are 15 bases apart after V is trimmed by 5 bases and J by 4 bases. From the cysteine through the phenylalanine, the CDR3 covers 14 amino acids. The only DNA kept is the CDR3, 42 bases in frame from the first base. Study-wide conclusions, independent of this receptor: VDJdb matching was skewed toward anti-spike CD8 responses and likely underestimated virus-specific expansions by missing private and CD4 specificities.

This clonotype was detected ten times or more. What this receptor recognizes is not known. Base-call qualities are not available, and no considerably larger clone is one nucleotide away. The library came from 5' RACE. Sequencing relied on a NextSeq 500. In the TCR library protocol, unique molecular identifiers were attached to individual cDNA molecules to correct for PCR bias and sequencing error. TCR alpha and beta chains were both sequenced, and the abundances of alpha and beta sequences in each sample were closely correlated with each other. From the authors' description of their analysis: Decombinator V4 was used to perform V gene, J gene and CDR3 annotation of TCR sequences. TCRs were defined as expanded if a significant change between any two time points was detected under a Poisson model with p below 0.0001. Abundances of TCRs were expressed as counts per million after normalisation to the total number of TCRs sequenced in each sample. TRAV1-2 paired with TRAJ12, TRAJ20 or TRAJ33 defined MAIT TCRs, while TRAV10 paired with TRAJ18 defined iNKT TCRs. VDJdb, accessed 1 November 2021, was searched for CMV, EBV and SARS-CoV-2 annotated TCRs, excluding TCRs annotated for multiple antigens. TCRdb trimmed public reads at Q25 via fastp, called clones via MiXCR and kept in-frame beta chains. Rows are unified per CDR3 protein, each entry keeping the most common DNA and genes. These V and J calls originate from TCRdb's pipeline instead of the authors' own analysis. The sample table shows 20,000 to 25,000 distinct CDR3 sequences, and roughly 5.3% are seen once. Over 3.5% of the sample lies in the top ten.

The sequenced material came from whole blood. The sequence came from an adult who was a healthcare worker with PCR-confirmed SARS-CoV-2 infection or an uninfected control (not recorded which). The rearranged segments are TRBV7-9 and TRBJ2-7; 5 matching bases give a weak D call of TRBD1. The nucleotide sequence is TGTGCCAGCAGCGCCGACAGTTTTACTTACGAGCAGTACTTC. This gives the protein CASSADSFTYEQYF.